Presented here are 22 T cell receptor beta chains from one specimen sequenced in a study of shared clonotypes between healthy human individuals. Data came from immunoSEQ multiplex PCR; TCRdb stores just in-frame clones and leaves some out. This sample has under 1 million clones, with about 96% found just once. Positively selected for CCR7, the CD45RO-negative cells used as naive CD8 cells excluded terminally differentiated effector memory CD45RA+ cells. Sequencing was performed on naive CD8+ T cells sorted from blood. These receptors all come from a young man in good health.

This clone was picked up one time. This sample also contains other DNA sequences that code for the same CDR3. V is TRBV5-1 and J is TRBJ2-3; 9 bases are a match to TRBD2. The CDR3 is 16 amino acids. With 0 bases clipped from V and 0 bases from J, the junction kept 2 bases outside the gene matches. From germline, CDR1 is SGHRS and CDR2 YFSETQ. CDR3 bases: TGCGCCAGCAGCTTGGGACTAGCGGCTAGCACAGATACGCAGTATTTT. It yields the protein CASSLGLAASTDTQYF.

The chain carries TRBV18 and TRBJ2-2; 7 nucleotides align to TRBD1. V was clipped by 3 bases and J by 6 bases; unmatched bases: 7. Germline lookup yields CDR1 KGHSH and CDR2 LQKENI. The CDR3 has 15 amino acids. The CDR3 DNA sequence: TGTGCCAGCTCACCGGCAGGGGGAAAACCCGGGGAGCTGTTTTTT. It codes for CASSPAGGKPGELFF. Combining the CDR3 with reference TRBV18 and TRBJ2-2 gives the whole variable domain NAGVMQNPRHLVRRRGQEARLRCSPMKGHSHVYWYRQLPEEGLKFMVYLQKENIIDESGMPKERFSAEFPKEGPSILRIQQVVRGDSAAYFCASSPAGGKPGELFFGEGSRLTVL.

The gene calls are TRBV7-6 and TRBJ2-2; the D gene could be TRBD1 or TRBD2 (5 bases each). Germline-derived CDR1 and CDR2 are SGHVS and FNYEAQ. V was shortened by 1 base and J by 1 base, with 13 bases between the two germline ends. The CDR3 length is 17 residues. This chain's CDR3 is CASSLVVGPQNTGELFF. The CDR3 DNA sequence: TGTGCCAGCAGCTTAGTGGTGGGACCGCAGAACACCGGGGAGCTGTTTTTT. Complete variable domain (other parts from reference TRBV7-6 and TRBJ2-2): GAGVSQSPRYKVTKRGQDVALRCDPISGHVSLYWYRQALGQGPEFLTYFNYEAQQDKSGLPNDRFSAERPEGSISTLTIQRTEQRDSAMYRCASSLVVGPQNTGELFFGEGSRLTVL.

The rearrangement uses TRBV25-1 and TRBJ2-1; D gene ambiguous. From germline, CDR1 is MGHDK and CDR2 SYGVNS. V lost 3 bases and J 8 bases, leaving 14 bases between the germline ends. The CDR3 is made up of 14 amino acids. CDR3 sequence (DNA): TGTGCCAGCAGTGAGACGGGTTTTATTGATGAGCAGTTCTTC. Translated, it gives CASSETGFIDEQFF.

J is TRBJ2-3 and V is TRBV27, with a weak D call TRBD2 (5 bases). The CDR3 is 12 amino acids. V was clipped by 4 bases and J by 6 bases, with 8 bases between them. The germline V gene has CDR1 MNHEY and CDR2 SMNVEV (reference sequence). The CDR3 here is CASSSLDDTQYF. The CDR3 coding sequence is TGTGCCAGCAGTTCACTAGACGATACGCAGTATTTT.

V usage is TRBV19 and J usage is TRBJ1-5; D might be TRBD1 (6 bases). The CDR3 contains 16 residues. The V end lost 4 bases, the J end lost 3 bases, and 16 bases lay between the germline ends. Germline CDR1 is LNHDA and CDR2 is SQIVND (reference sequence). CDR3 sequence (DNA): TGTGCCAGTAGTAACTCCCCCGGACAGCTCAATCAGCCCCAGCATTTT. Translating it yields CASSNSPGQLNQPQHF.

This clone appeared a single time. J is TRBJ2-1 and V is TRBV11-2, with D possibly TRBD2 on 5 matching bases. The length of the CDR3 is 16 residues. V was trimmed by 1 base and J by 2 bases, leaving 12 bases between them. Per the germline V gene, CDR1 is SGHAT and CDR2 is FQNNGV. The CDR3 coding sequence is TGTGCCAGCAGCTTAGGGGGAGTAAGAGCCTACAATGAGCAGTTCTTC. Its translation is CASSLGGVRAYNEQFF.

The chain joins TRBV7-9 to TRBJ2-1, with TRBD2 identical over 9 bases. V gave up 5 bases and J gave up 7 bases; unmatched junction bases: 15. Germline-derived CDR1 and CDR2 are SEHNR and FQNEAQ (reference sequence). This CDR3 has 17 residues. The CDR3 loop reads CASSATGGGRAGNEQFF. CDR3 coding DNA: TGTGCCAGCAGCGCCACCGGTGGCGGGAGGGCAGGGAATGAGCAGTTCTTC.

This chain uses TRBV5-1 with TRBJ2-1; the match to TRBD1 covers 10 bases. The V segment lost 5 bases and the J segment 6 bases; nucleotides outside the gene matches: 2. This CDR3 spans 13 amino acids. Germline CDR1 reads SGHRS; CDR2 reads YFSETQ. The CDR3 region is CASRGTGVNEQFF. The CDR3 nucleotides are TGCGCCAGCAGGGGGACAGGGGTCAATGAGCAGTTCTTC.

The chain joins TRBV5-1 to TRBJ2-7; D gene unclear. The germline V gene encodes CDR1 SGHRS and CDR2 YFSETQ. The CDR3 covers 15 residues. With 0 bases removed from V and 1 base from J, the gap between germline ends came to 11 bases. The DNA of the CDR3 is TGCGCCAGCAGCTTGGAGTTTTCGGGTTCCTACGAGCAGTACTTC. It codes for CASSLEFSGSYEQYF.

This chain links TRBV19 with TRBJ2-1; D is possibly TRBD1 (6 bases). The CDR3 consists of 15 residues. The germline V gene has CDR1 LNHDA and CDR2 SQIVND (reference sequence). V was trimmed by 10 bases and J by 2 bases, leaving 18 bases between them. The CDR3 bases are TGTGCCACCGAATCTCTGGACAGCCCCTACAATGAGCAGTTCTTC. This codes for CATESLDSPYNEQFF.

V is TRBV5-4 and J is TRBJ2-3; D is undetermined. Germline values: CDR1 SGHNT, CDR2 YYREEE (reference sequence). V gave up 3 bases and J gave up 4 bases, with 12 bases separating them. The CDR3 loop spans 14 amino acids. The CDR3 is CASSWARSADTQYF. The CDR3 nucleotides read TGTGCCAGCAGCTGGGCGAGGAGCGCAGATACGCAGTATTTT. The whole variable domain, remainder taken from reference TRBV5-4 and TRBJ2-3, is ETGVTQSPTHLIKTRGQQVTLRCSSQSGHNTVSWYQQALGQGPQFIFQYYREEENGRGNFPPRFSGLQFPNYSSELNVNALELDDSALYLCASSWARSADTQYFGPGTRLTVL.

This clone was picked up one time. The CDR3 sequence: CASSPGTATNEKLFF. CDR3 coding DNA: TGTGCCAGCTCGCCGGGGACAGCAACTAATGAAAAACTGTTTTTT. The chain uses TRBV9 and TRBJ1-4; 7 bases line up with TRBD1. Per germline, CDR1 SGDLS and CDR2 YYNGEE. Germline trimming cut 7 bases from V and 0 bases from J; bases unmatched to any gene: 6. This CDR3 contains 15 residues.

The rearrangement links TRBV10-3 to TRBJ2-5, with TRBD1 matching over 9 bases. This CDR3 is built from 14 residues. Germline CDR1 and CDR2: ENHRY and SYGVKD. J gave up 5 bases and V 5 bases, and 6 bases lay outside the gene matches. CDR3 residues: CAISTLDRGETQYF. CDR3 nucleotides: TGTGCCATCAGTACACTAGACAGGGGGGAGACCCAGTACTTC.

On this clone itself: The same CDR3 arises from other DNA sequences in this sample as well. V usage is TRBV27 and J usage is TRBJ1-1, with D perhaps TRBD1 (5 bases). V lost 3 bases, J lost 3 bases, and 8 bases lay in between. The CDR3 consists of 13 residues. Germline CDR1 reads MNHEY; CDR2 reads SMNVEV (reference sequence). The CDR3 bases are TGTGCCAGCAGTTTTGGGGGGGACACTGAAGCTTTCTTT. It is translated as CASSFGGDTEAFF.

The rearrangement joins TRBV10-3 to TRBJ2-7, with D maybe TRBD2 (5 bases). The length of the CDR3 is 16 residues. CDR1 is ENHRY and CDR2 is SYGVKD in the germline V gene. V lost 0 bases to trimming and J lost 1 base, with 13 bases between them. CDR3 DNA sequence: TGTGCCATCAGTGAGTCAAAAAGGGAGAGTTCCTACGAGCAGTACTTC. This codes for CAISESKRESSYEQYF.

For this clone: The same CDR3 can be traced to other DNA sequences in this sample. The rearrangement uses TRBV9 and TRBJ2-7, with 8 bases matching TRBD2. Per the germline V gene, CDR1 is SGDLS and CDR2 is YYNGEE. The length of the CDR3 is 14 residues. V shed 0 bases, J shed 3 bases, and the junction held 2 bases outside the gene matches. Here the CDR3 DNA reads TGTGCCAGCAGCGTAGAGGGGACTAGCTACGAGCAGTACTTC. Protein sequence: CASSVEGTSYEQYF.

The V gene is TRBV4-3, the J gene TRBJ2-1, with D possibly TRBD2 on 6 matching bases. V lost 1 base, J lost 3 bases, and 16 bases lay in between. Germline V gives CDR1 LGHNA, CDR2 YSLEER. CDR3 size: 17 residues. In DNA form, the CDR3 reads TGCGCCAGCAGCCAAGTTTTCGGGGGTGCCCGCTACAATGAGCAGTTCTTC. Amino acids: CASSQVFGGARYNEQFF.

The V and J genes are TRBV6-5 and TRBJ1-1; D possibly corresponds to TRBD1 (6 bases). The CDR3 totals 15 residues. Germline-derived CDR1 and CDR2 are MNHEY and SVGAGI. V dropped 0 bases and J dropped 4 bases, with 12 bases sitting between them. Here the CDR3 reads CASSYSNRVGTEAFF. CDR3 coding DNA: TGTGCCAGCAGTTACTCGAACAGGGTGGGCACTGAAGCTTTCTTT.

The table lists this clone with a count of one. The CDR3, as DNA: TGTGCCAGCAGTGGGGCCGGGACAGGACCCTACGAGCAGTACTTC. This gives the protein CASSGAGTGPYEQYF. J is TRBJ2-7 and V is TRBV27, with TRBD1 matching 8 bases. This CDR3 has 15 amino acids. The V gene's germline CDR1 is MNHEY and CDR2 SMNVEV (reference sequence). Unmatched junction bases numbered 8, after V lost 5 bases and J lost 2 bases.

The chain joins TRBV7-9 to TRBJ2-5; D unresolved. The DNA end is a closer match to TRBJ2-7, so the J assignment may be wrong. This CDR3 region has 11 residues. Germline V gene data show CDR1 as SEHNR and CDR2 as FQNEAQ (reference sequence). The CDR3 nucleotides read TGTGCCAGCAGCTCCCCAAACGAGCAGTACTTC. It codes for CASSSPNEQYF.

The chain combines TRBV10-3 with TRBJ2-7, with D tentatively TRBD2 (5 bases). The CDR3 totals 12 residues. Germline CDR1 and CDR2: ENHRY and SYGVKD. The V end was cut by 0 bases, the J end by 11 bases, with 11 bases between. The CDR3 sequence: CAISESTGFEYF. CDR3 coding DNA: TGTGCCATCAGTGAGTCAACGGGATTTGAGTACTTC.